In its sample, the clone carrying this T cell receptor beta chain was seen a few times. The data derive from a study of technical replicates of blood from a handful of donors. Some clones are missing from TCRdb's copy, which holds only in-frame ones; the method was immunoSEQ multiplex PCR. Altogether about 79,000 clones are present, about 91% being singletons, with the ten largest covering 0.3% to 0.45%. The germline V and J ends were trimmed by 2 bases and 4 bases, with 8 bases remaining between them. The CDR3 totals 13 residues. Germline-derived CDR1 and CDR2 are MDHEN and SYDVKM. The sequencing input was T cells isolated from PBMCs. The chain uses TRBV28 and TRBJ1-1; no definite D call. The clonotype originates from a human donor in good health. Some clones in this sample may be carry-over from other donors' samples. CDR3 sequence: CASSLVGGTEAFF. As DNA, the CDR3 is TGTGCCAGCAGTTTAGTCGGAGGCACTGAAGCTTTCTTT.